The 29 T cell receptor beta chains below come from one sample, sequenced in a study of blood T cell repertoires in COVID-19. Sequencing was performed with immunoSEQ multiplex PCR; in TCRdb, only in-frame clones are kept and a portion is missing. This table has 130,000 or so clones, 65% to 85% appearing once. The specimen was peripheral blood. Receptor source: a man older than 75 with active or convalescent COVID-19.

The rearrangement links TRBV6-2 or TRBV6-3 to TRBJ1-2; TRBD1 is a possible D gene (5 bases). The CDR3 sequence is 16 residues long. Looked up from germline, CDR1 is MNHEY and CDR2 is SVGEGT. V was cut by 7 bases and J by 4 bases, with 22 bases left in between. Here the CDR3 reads CASTPRGEQTSYGYTF. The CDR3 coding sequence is TGTGCCAGCACCCCTCGGGGGGAACAAACGAGCTATGGCTACACCTTC.

CDR3 in amino acids: CASSLVGRVSNTEAFF. CDR3 in DNA: TGCGCCAGCAGCTTGGTAGGCAGGGTCTCGAACACTGAAGCTTTCTTT. This sequence joins TRBV5-1 and TRBJ1-1; a weak D match, TRBD1 (5 bases). Germline CDR1 is SGHRS and CDR2 is YFSETQ. The CDR3 sequence is 16 residues long. The germline V and J ends were trimmed by 0 bases and 1 base, with 13 bases remaining between them.

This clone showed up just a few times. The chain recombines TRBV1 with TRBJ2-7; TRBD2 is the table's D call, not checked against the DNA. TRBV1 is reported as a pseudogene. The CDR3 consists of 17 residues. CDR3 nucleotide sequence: TGCACCAGCAGCCAAGCCCCCCCTAGCGGGGGGGCCCGCGAGCAGTACTTC. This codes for CTSSQAPPSGGAREQYF.

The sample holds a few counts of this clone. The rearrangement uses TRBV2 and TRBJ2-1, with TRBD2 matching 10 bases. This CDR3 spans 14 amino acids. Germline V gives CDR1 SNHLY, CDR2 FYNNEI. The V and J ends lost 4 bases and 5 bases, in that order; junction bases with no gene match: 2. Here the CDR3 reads CASSASGGNNEQFF. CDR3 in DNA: TGTGCCAGCAGTGCTAGCGGGGGAAACAATGAGCAGTTCTTC. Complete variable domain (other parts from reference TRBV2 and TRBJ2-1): EPEVTQTPSHQVTQMGQEVILRCVPISNHLYFYWYRQILGQKVEFLVSFYNNEISEKSEIFDDQFSVERPDGSNFTLKIRSTKLEDSAMYFCASSASGGNNEQFFGPGTRLTVL.

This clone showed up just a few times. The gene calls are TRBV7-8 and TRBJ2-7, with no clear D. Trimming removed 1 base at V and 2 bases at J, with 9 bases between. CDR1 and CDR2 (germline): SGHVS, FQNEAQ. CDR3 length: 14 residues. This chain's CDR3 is CASSLVRWPYEQYF. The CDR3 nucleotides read TGTGCCAGCAGCTTAGTCAGGTGGCCCTACGAGCAGTACTTC.

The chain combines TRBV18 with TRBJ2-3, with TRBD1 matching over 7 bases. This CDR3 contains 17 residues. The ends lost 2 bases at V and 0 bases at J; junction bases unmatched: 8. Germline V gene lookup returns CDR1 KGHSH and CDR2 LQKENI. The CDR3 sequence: CASSPTKGTVSTDTQYF. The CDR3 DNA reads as TGTGCCAGCTCACCAACAAAGGGGACAGTTAGCACAGATACGCAGTATTTT.

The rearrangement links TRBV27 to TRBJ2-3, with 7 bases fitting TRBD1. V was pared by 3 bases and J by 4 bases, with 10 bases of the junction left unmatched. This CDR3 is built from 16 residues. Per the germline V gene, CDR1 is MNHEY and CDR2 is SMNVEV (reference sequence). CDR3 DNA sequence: TGTGCCAGCAGTTTTCGAGACAGGGACGGTCCAGATACGCAGTATTTT. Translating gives CASSFRDRDGPDTQYF.

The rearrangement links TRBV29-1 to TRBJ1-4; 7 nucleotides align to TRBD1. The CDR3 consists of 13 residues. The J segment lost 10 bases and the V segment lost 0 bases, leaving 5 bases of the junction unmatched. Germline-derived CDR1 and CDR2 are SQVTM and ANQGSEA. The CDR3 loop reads CSVEDRQGGKLFF. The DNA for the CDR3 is TGCAGCGTTGAAGATCGACAGGGAGGAAAACTGTTTTTT.

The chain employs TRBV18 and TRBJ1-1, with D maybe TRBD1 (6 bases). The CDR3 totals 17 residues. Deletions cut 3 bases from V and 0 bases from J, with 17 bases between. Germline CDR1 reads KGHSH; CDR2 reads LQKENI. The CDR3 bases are TGTGCCAGCTCACCCAACCCGGGGGGGGACATGAACACTGAAGCTTTCTTT. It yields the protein CASSPNPGGDMNTEAFF.

The CDR3 spells CASSQGAGLAGFDEQFF. DNA of the CDR3: TGCGCCAGCAGCCAAGGGGCGGGACTAGCGGGGTTCGATGAGCAGTTCTTC. The V gene is TRBV4-3, the J gene TRBJ2-1, with 13 positions matching TRBD2. Germline CDR1 reads LGHNA; CDR2 reads YSLEER. Trimming took 1 base from V and 8 from J; bases not matched to a gene: 8. This CDR3 is 17 amino acids long.

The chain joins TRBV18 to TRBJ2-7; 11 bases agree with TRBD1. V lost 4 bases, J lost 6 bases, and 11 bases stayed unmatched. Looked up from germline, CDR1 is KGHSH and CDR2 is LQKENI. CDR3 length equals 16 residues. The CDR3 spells CASSLRTGGGLGEQYF. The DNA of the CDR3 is TGTGCCAGCTCACTACGGACAGGGGGCGGGTTAGGCGAGCAGTACTTC. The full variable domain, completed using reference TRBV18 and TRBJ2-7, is NAGVMQNPRHLVRRRGQEARLRCSPMKGHSHVYWYRQLPEEGLKFMVYLQKENIIDESGMPKERFSAEFPKEGPSILRIQQVVRGDSAAYFCASSLRTGGGLGEQYFGPGTRLTVT.

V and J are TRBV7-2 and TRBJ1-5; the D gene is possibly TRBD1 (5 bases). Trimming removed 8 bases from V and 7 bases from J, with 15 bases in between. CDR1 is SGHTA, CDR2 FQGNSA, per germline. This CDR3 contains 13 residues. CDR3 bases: TGTGCCAGCTCTCAGGGCAGGACCCAGCCCCAGCATTTT. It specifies CASSQGRTQPQHF.

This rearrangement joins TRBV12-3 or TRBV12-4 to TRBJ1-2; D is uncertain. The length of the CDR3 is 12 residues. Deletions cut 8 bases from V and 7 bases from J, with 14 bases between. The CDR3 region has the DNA TGTGCCAGCTCCCTGGGCCTGGGTGGCTACACCTTC. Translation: CASSLGLGGYTF.

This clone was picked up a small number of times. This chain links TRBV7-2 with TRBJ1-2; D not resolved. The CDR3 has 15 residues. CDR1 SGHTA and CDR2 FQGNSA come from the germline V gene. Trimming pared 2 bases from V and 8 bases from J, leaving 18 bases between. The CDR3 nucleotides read TGTGCCAGCAGCTTAAAGGCAGGAACGAATGGGGGCTACACCTTC. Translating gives CASSLKAGTNGGYTF.

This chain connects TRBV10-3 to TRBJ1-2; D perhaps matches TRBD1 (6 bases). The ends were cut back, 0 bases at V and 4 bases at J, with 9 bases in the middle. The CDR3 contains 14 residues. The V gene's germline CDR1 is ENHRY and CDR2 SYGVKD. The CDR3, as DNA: TGTGCCATCAGTGAGTCGACAGGACCCTATGGCTACACCTTC. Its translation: CAISESTGPYGYTF.

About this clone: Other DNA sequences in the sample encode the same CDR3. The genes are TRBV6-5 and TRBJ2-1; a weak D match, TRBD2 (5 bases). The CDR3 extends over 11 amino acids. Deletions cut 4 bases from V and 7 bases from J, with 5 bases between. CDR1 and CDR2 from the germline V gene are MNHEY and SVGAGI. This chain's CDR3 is CASSSGNEQFF. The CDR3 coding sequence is TGTGCCAGCAGTTCGGGGAATGAGCAGTTCTTC.

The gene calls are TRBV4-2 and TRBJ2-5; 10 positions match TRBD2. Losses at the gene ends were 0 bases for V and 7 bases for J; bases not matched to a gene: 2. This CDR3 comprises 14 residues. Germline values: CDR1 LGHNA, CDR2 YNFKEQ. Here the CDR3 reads CASSQDASGGTQYF. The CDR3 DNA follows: TGTGCCAGCAGCCAAGATGCTAGCGGGGGGACCCAGTACTTC.

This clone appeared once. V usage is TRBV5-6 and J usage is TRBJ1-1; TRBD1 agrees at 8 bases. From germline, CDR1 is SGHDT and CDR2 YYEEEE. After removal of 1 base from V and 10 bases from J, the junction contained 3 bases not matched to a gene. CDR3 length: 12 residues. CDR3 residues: CASSLMTGAAFF. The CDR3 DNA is TGTGCCAGCAGCTTGATGACAGGGGCAGCTTTCTTT.

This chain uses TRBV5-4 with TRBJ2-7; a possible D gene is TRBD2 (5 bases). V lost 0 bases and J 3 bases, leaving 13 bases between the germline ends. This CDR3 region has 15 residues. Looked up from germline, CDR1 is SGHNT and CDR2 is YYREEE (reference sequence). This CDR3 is CASSLAGKGYYEQYF. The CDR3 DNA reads TGTGCCAGCAGCTTGGCCGGGAAGGGCTACTACGAGCAGTACTTC.

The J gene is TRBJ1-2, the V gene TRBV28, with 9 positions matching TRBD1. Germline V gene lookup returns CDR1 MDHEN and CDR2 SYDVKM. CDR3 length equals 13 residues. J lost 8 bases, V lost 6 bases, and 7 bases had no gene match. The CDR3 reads CASSRGQGGGYTF. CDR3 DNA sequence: TGTGCCAGCAGCCGGGGACAGGGAGGCGGCTACACCTTC.

The CDR3 DNA sequence: TGCGCCAGCAGCCAGACAGGGTCCGGGGAGCTGTTTTTT. Residues: CASSQTGSGELFF. This chain links TRBV5-1 with TRBJ2-2; TRBD1 agrees at 7 bases. The CDR3 length is 13 residues. The V and J ends lost 4 bases and 6 bases, in that order; junction bases with no gene match: 3. Germline lookup yields CDR1 SGHRS and CDR2 YFSETQ.

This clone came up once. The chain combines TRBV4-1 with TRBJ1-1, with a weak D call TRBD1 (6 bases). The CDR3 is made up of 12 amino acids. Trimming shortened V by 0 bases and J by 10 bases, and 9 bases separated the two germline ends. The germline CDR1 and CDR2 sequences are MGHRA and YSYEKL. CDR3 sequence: CASSQDWGRAFF. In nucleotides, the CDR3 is TGCGCCAGCAGCCAAGATTGGGGGCGAGCTTTCTTT.

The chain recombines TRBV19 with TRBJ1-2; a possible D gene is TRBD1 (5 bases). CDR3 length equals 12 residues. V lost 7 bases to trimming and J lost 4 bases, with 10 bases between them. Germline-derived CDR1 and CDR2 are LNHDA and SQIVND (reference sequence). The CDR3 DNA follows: TGTGCCAGTATAGAGGGACTCTATGGCTACACCTTC. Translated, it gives CASIEGLYGYTF.

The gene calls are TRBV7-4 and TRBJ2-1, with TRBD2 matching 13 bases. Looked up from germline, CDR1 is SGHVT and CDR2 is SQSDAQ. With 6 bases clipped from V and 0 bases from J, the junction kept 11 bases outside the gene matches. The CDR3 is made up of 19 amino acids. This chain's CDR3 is CASSTTTSGGSSSYNEQFF. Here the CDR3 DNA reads TGTGCCAGCAGTACAACGACTAGCGGGGGGTCGAGCTCCTACAATGAGCAGTTCTTC.

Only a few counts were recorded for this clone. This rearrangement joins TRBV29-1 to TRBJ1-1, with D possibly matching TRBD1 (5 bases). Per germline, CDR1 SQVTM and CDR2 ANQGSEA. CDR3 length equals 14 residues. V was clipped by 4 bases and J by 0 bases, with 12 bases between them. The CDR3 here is CSVVGGELNTEAFF. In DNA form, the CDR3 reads TGCAGCGTTGTGGGGGGTGAACTGAACACTGAAGCTTTCTTT.

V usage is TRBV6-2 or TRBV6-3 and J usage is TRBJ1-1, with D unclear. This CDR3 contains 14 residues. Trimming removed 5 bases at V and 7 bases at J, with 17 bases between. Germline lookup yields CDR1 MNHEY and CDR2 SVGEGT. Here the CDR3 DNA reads TGTGCCAGCAGTGGCCGGGTGCAAGGTGATGAAGCTTTCTTT. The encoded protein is CASSGRVQGDEAFF.

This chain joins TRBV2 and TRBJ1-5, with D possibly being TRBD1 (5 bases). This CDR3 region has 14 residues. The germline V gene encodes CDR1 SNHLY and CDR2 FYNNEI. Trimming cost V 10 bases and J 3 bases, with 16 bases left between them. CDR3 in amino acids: CATSYTGPNQPQHF. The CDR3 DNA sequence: TGTGCCACCTCCTACACAGGCCCCAATCAGCCCCAGCATTTT.

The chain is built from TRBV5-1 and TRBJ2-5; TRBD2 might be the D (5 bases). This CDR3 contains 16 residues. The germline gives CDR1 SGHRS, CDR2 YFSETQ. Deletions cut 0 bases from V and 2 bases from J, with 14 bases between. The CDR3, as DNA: TGCGCCAGCAGCTTGGTGAGGGATTCTCTTCAAGAGACCCAGTACTTC. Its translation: CASSLVRDSLQETQYF.

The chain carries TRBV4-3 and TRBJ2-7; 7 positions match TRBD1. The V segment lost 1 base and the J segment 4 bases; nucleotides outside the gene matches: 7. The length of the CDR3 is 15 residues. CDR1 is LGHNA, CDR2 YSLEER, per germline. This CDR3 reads CASSQGRGPGYEQYF. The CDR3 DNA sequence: TGCGCCAGCAGCCAAGGAAGGGGGCCGGGTTACGAGCAGTACTTC.